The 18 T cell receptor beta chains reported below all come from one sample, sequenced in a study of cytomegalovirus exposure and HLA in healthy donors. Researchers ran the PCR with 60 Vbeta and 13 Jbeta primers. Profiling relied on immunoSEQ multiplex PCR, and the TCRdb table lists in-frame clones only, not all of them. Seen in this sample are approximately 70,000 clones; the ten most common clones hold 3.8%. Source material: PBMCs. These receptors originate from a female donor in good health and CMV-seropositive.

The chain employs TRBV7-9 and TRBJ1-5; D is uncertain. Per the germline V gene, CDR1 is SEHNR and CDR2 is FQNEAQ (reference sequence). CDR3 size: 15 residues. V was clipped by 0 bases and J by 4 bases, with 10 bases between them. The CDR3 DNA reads TGTGCCAGCAGCTTAGCCCCCGGGGTAAATCAGCCCCAGCATTTT. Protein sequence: CASSLAPGVNQPQHF.

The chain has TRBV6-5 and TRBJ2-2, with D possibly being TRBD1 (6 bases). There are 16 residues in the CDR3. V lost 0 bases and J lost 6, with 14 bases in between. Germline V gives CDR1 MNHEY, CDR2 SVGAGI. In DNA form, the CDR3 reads TGTGCCAGCAGTTACTCTGGGACACCGACCGCCGGGGAGCTGTTTTTT. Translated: CASSYSGTPTAGELFF.

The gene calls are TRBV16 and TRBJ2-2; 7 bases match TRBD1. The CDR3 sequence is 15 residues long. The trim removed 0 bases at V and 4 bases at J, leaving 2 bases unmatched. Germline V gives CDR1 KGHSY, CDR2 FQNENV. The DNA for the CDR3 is TGTGCCAGCAGCCAATCCGGGACAGTCACCGGGGAGCTGTTTTTT. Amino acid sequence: CASSQSGTVTGELFF.

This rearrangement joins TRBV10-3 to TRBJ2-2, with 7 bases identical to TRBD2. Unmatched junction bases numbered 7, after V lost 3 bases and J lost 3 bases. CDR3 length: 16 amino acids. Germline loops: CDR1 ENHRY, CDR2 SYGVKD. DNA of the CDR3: TGTGCCATCAGTGACCTGCGGGAGTGGGACACCGGGGAGCTGTTTTTT. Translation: CAISDLREWDTGELFF.

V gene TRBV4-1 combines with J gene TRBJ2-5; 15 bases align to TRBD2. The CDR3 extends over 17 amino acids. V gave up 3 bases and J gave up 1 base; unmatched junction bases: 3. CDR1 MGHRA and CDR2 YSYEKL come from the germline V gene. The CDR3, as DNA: TGCGCCAGCAGCCACGGACTAGCGGGGGGGGCCCAAGAGACCCAGTACTTC. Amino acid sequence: CASSHGLAGGAQETQYF.

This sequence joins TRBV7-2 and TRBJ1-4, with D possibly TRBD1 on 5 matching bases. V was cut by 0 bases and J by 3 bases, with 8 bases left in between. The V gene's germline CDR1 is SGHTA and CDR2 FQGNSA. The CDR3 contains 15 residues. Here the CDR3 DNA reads TGTGCCAGCAGCTTAGCGGGGGGGGCTAATGAAAAACTGTTTTTT. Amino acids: CASSLAGGANEKLFF.

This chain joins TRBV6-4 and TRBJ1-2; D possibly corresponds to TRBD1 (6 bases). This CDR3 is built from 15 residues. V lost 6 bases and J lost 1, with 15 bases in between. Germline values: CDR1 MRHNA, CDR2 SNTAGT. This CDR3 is CASSPTGGGNYGYTF. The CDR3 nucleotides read TGTGCCAGCAGCCCGACGGGGGGCGGTAACTATGGCTACACCTTC.

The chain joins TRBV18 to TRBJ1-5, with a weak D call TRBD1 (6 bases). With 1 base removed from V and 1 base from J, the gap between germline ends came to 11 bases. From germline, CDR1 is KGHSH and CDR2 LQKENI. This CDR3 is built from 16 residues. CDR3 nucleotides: TGTGCCAGCTCACCACGGGGGGGGGCAAGCAATCAGCCCCAGCATTTT. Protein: CASSPRGGASNQPQHF.

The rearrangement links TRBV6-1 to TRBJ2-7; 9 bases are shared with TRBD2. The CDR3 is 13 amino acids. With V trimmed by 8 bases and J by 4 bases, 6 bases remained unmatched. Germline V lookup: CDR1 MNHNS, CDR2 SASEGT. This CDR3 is CASLLAGRYEQYF. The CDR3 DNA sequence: TGTGCCAGCCTCCTAGCGGGGAGGTACGAGCAGTACTTC.

CDR3 bases: TGTGCCAGTAGTAGTACAGGGGGCTCGGGAGAGACCCAGTACTTC. As protein: CASSSTGGSGETQYF. The genes are TRBV19 and TRBJ2-5; 9 positions agree with TRBD1. The CDR3 contains 15 residues. The ends lost 4 bases at V and 4 bases at J; junction bases unmatched: 7. Germline V CDR1 and CDR2: LNHDA, SQIVND (reference sequence). Full variable domain (outside the CDR3, taken from reference TRBV19 and TRBJ2-5): DGGITQSPKYLFRKEGQNVTLSCEQNLNHDAMYWYRQDPGQGLRLIYYSQIVNDFQKGDIAEGYSVSREKKESFPLTVTSAQKNPTAFYLCASSSTGGSGETQYFGPGTRLLVL.

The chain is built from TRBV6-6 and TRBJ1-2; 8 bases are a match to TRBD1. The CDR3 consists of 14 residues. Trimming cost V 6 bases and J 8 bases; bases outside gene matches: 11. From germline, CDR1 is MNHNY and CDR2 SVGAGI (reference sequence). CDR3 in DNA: TGTGCCAGCAGACGCGGACAGGGCCAACCCGGCTACACCTTC. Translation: CASRRGQGQPGYTF.

CDR3 DNA: TGCAGCGTTAAAACAGGGGATCGAATTAATCAGCCCCAGCATTTT. It translates to CSVKTGDRINQPQHF. This rearrangement joins TRBV29-1 to TRBJ1-5; 7 nucleotides align to TRBD1. The V segment lost 5 bases and the J segment 4 bases; nucleotides outside the gene matches: 11. The CDR3 runs 15 residues. CDR1 SQVTM and CDR2 ANQGSEA come from the germline V gene.

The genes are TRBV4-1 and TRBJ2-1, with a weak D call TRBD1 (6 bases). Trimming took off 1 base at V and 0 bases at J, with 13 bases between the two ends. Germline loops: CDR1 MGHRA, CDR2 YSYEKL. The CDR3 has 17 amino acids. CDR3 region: CASSQAITGSSYNEQFF. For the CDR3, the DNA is TGCGCCAGCAGCCAAGCTATTACAGGGAGCTCCTACAATGAGCAGTTCTTC.

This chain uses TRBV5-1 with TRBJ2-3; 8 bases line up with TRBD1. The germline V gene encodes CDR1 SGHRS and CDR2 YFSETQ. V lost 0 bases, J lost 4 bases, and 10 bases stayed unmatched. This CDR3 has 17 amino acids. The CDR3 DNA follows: TGCGCCAGCAGCTTGGGTTCAGCAGGGGGCACGGCAGATACGCAGTATTTT. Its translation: CASSLGSAGGTADTQYF.

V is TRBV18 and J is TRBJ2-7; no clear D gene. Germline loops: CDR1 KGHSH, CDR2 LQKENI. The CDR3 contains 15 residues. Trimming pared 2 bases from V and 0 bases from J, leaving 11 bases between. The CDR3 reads CASSPSERNSYEQYF. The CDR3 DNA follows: TGTGCCAGCTCACCATCCGAGAGAAACTCCTACGAGCAGTACTTC.

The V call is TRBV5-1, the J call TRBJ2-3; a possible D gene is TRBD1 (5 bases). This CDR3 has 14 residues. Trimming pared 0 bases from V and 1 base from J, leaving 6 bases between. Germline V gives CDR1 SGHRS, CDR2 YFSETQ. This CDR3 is CASSLDRRTDTQYF. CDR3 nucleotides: TGCGCCAGCAGCTTGGACAGGCGCACAGATACGCAGTATTTT.

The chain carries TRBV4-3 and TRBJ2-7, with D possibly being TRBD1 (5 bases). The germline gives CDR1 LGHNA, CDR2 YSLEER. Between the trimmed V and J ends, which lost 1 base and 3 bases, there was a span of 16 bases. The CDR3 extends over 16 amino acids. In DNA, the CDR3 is TGCGCCAGCAGCCAAGGAATCCAGGACAAGGACTACGAGCAGTACTTC. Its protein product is CASSQGIQDKDYEQYF.

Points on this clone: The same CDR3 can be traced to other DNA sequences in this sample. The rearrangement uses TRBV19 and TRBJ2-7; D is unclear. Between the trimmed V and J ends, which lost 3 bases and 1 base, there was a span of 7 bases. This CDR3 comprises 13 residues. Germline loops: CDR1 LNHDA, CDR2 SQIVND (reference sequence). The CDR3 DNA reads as TGTGCCAGTAGTATTCCCGGGTCCTACGAGCAGTACTTC. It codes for CASSIPGSYEQYF.